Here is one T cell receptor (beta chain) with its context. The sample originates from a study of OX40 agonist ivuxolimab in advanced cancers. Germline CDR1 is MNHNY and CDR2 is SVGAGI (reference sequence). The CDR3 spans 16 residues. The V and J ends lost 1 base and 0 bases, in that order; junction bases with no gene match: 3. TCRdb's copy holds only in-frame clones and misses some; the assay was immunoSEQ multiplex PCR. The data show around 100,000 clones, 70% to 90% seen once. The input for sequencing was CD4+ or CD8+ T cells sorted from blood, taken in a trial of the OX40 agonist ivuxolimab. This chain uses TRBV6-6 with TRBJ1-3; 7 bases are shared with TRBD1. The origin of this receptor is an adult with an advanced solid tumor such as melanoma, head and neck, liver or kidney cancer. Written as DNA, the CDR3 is TGTGCCAGCAGTTACTTGGGACAGAGCTCTGGAAACACCATATATTTT. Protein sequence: CASSYLGQSSGNTIYF.